The 19 T cell receptor beta chains listed next were all sequenced from one sample in a study of blood T cells in healthy people across ages. Next came a second PCR, run for roughly 6 to 11 cycles, which used a sample-barcoded 5' primer along with a J-beta primer mix. TCRdb ran MiXCR on the 5' RACE reads and lists one entry per CDR3 protein. Altogether 1.4 million to 1.5 million distinct CDR3 sequences are present, 42% being singletons, with the ten largest covering 7.9%. The sequenced sample was blood. Source of these receptors: a woman aged 18-29 years in good health.

The chain has TRBV11-2 and TRBJ2-7, with D unclear. V dropped 0 bases and J dropped 5 bases, with 14 bases sitting between them. Germline V gene data show CDR1 as SGHAT and CDR2 as FQNNGV. This CDR3 region has 15 residues. Written as DNA, the CDR3 is TGTGCCAGCAGCTTAGAAGTAGGGCTATCCCACGAGCAGTACTTC. Translated, it gives CASSLEVGLSHEQYF.

For the CDR3, the DNA is TGTGCCAGCCGGACGACAGGGTCCCTGGAAAAGGGAGGCACAGATACGCAGTATTTT. It codes for CASRTTGSLEKGGTDTQYF. The chain joins TRBV25-1 to TRBJ2-3, with 7 nucleotides matching TRBD1. This CDR3 has 19 amino acids. Germline V gene data show CDR1 as MGHDK and CDR2 as SYGVNS. The trim removed 8 bases at V and 1 base at J, leaving 21 bases unmatched.

This clonotype was picked up a small number of times. V gene TRBV20-1 combines with J gene TRBJ1-2, with D perhaps matching TRBD1 (6 bases). Trimming took off 6 bases at V and 4 bases at J, with 18 bases between the two ends. This CDR3 region has 14 residues. Germline V gives CDR1 DFQATT, CDR2 SNEGSKA (reference sequence). The CDR3 sequence: CSAPMGGAGYGYTF. The DNA of the CDR3 is TGCAGTGCCCCCATGGGGGGCGCTGGCTATGGCTACACCTTC.

This clonotype has only a few counts. The V and J genes are TRBV2 and TRBJ1-6, with no clear D. Trimming took 6 bases from V and 4 from J, leaving 7 bases between them. CDR1 is SNHLY and CDR2 is FYNNEI in the germline V gene. The CDR3 is made up of 13 amino acids. As DNA, the CDR3 is TGTGCCAGCAGCGGCGGGTATAATTCACCCCTCCACTTT. Amino acid sequence: CASSGGYNSPLHF. Together with reference TRBV2 and TRBJ1-6, the CDR3 gives the full variable domain: EPEVTQTPSHQVTQMGQEVILRCVPISNHLYFYWYRQILGQKVEFLVSFYNNEISEKSEIFDDQFSVERPDGSNFTLKIRSTKLEDSAMYFCASSGGYNSPLHFGNGTRLTVT.

As concerns this clonotype: Being one base from a much bigger clone, this may be a read error. The CDR3 loop reads CSAHSGTSTYEQFF. CDR3 sequence (DNA): TGCAGTGCGCACTCCGGGACGTCGACCTACGAGCAGTTCTTC. The chain employs TRBV20-1 and TRBJ2-1; either TRBD1 or TRBD2 may fit D (5 bases each). Germline V lookup: CDR1 DFQATT, CDR2 SNEGSKA (reference sequence). The CDR3 runs to 14 residues. V lost 6 bases and J 10 bases, leaving 22 bases between the germline ends.

CDR3 region: CASSMDAGYNEQFF. The CDR3 DNA is TGTGCCAGTAGTATGGATGCCGGGTACAATGAGCAGTTCTTC. The chain links TRBV19 to TRBJ2-1; D is ambiguous. Looked up from germline, CDR1 is LNHDA and CDR2 is SQIVND (reference sequence). V was cut by 3 bases and J by 4 bases, with 10 bases left in between. The CDR3 sequence is 14 residues long.

Concerning this clonotype: A much larger clone lies one base from this, so it may be a read error. The gene calls are TRBV3-1 and TRBJ2-1; D is possibly TRBD1 (8 bases). Trimming stripped 4 bases from V and 6 bases from J, with 16 bases between. CDR1 and CDR2 (germline): LGHDT, YNNKEL (reference sequence). CDR3 size: 15 residues. The CDR3 nucleotides are TGTGCCAGCAGCCCCGAACAGGGGGGGTTCAATGAGCAGTTCTTC. This translates into CASSPEQGGFNEQFF.

In this sample, this clonotype turned up a few times. The J gene is TRBJ1-1, the V gene TRBV4-1, with D possibly being TRBD1 (5 bases). The V and J ends lost 4 bases and 2 bases respectively, with 14 bases between them. CDR1 MGHRA and CDR2 YSYEKL come from the germline V gene. The CDR3 extends over 15 amino acids. The CDR3 nucleotides read TGCGCCAGCAGCCCCGGGACGGAGAGAAACACTGAAGCTTTCTTT. Residues: CASSPGTERNTEAFF.

This clonotype came up a few times. This chain connects TRBV7-6 to TRBJ1-2; 9 nucleotides line up with TRBD1. CDR3 length: 15 residues. Trimming at V came to 5 bases and at J to 7 bases, leaving 11 bases not matched to a gene. Germline V CDR1 and CDR2: SGHVS, FNYEAQ. Written as DNA, the CDR3 is TGTGCCAGCAGCGAGGAGGGGACAGGGATGTTTGGCTACACCTTC. Translating it yields CASSEEGTGMFGYTF. The full variable domain, with the rest looked up from reference TRBV7-6 and TRBJ1-2, is GAGVSQSPRYKVTKRGQDVALRCDPISGHVSLYWYRQALGQGPEFLTYFNYEAQQDKSGLPNDRFSAERPEGSISTLTIQRTEQRDSAMYRCASSEEGTGMFGYTFGSGTRLTVV.

The chain is built from TRBV12-3 or TRBV12-4 and TRBJ1-6, with unresolved D. CDR3 length equals 13 residues. V dropped 8 bases and J dropped 7 bases, with 12 bases sitting between them. This chain's CDR3 is CASAGRRNSPLHF. The CDR3 DNA reads as TGTGCCAGCGCAGGACGGAGGAATTCACCCCTCCACTTT.

This clonotype was seen repeatedly, ten times or more. V gene TRBV7-2 combines with J gene TRBJ2-5; 9 bases match TRBD2. The V gene's germline CDR1 is SGHTA and CDR2 FQGNSA. The CDR3 loop spans 14 amino acids. V lost 5 bases and J lost 1; bases outside the gene matches: 2. CDR3: CASSAGLAQETQYF. Written as DNA, the CDR3 is TGTGCCAGCAGCGCGGGACTAGCCCAAGAGACCCAGTACTTC. Together with reference TRBV7-2 and TRBJ2-5, the CDR3 gives the full variable domain: GAGVSQSPSNKVTEKGKDVELRCDPISGHTALYWYRQSLGQGLEFLIYFQGNSAPDKSGLPSDRFSAERTGGSVSTLTIQRTQQEDSAVYLCASSAGLAQETQYFGPGTRLLVL.

The rearrangement links TRBV7-2 to TRBJ2-3, with 7 bases matching TRBD2. V shed 2 bases, J shed 1 base, and the junction held 12 bases outside the gene matches. CDR1 is SGHTA, CDR2 FQGNSA, per germline. The CDR3 has 18 residues. CDR3 DNA: TGTGCCAGCAGCTTAAGGGACTACCGTGATTTGGGCACAGATACGCAGTATTTT. Protein: CASSLRDYRDLGTDTQYF.

This clonotype appeared many times. The V call is TRBV10-3, the J call TRBJ2-7; D gene unclear. This CDR3 is built from 13 residues. From germline, CDR1 is ENHRY and CDR2 SYGVKD. V lost 11 bases and J 3 bases, leaving 17 bases between the germline ends. The CDR3 sequence: CAPYAVPVYEQYF. In DNA, the CDR3 is TGTGCCCCGTACGCAGTACCAGTCTACGAGCAGTACTTC.

The rearrangement joins TRBV7-3 to TRBJ2-1; 11 positions match TRBD2. The V and J ends lost 1 base and 9 bases, in that order; junction bases with no gene match: 5. From germline, CDR1 is SGHTA and CDR2 FQGTGA. CDR3 length: 15 residues. The DNA of the CDR3 is TGTGCCAGCAGCTTAAGTCTAGCGGGGGGTGGTGAGCAGTTCTTC. Translating it yields CASSLSLAGGGEQFF.

This clonotype was seen more than once but under ten times. The V call is TRBV25-1, the J call TRBJ1-2; 8 nucleotides match TRBD1. V dropped 3 bases and J dropped 7; count of bases not matched to a gene: 7. Germline CDR1 reads MGHDK; CDR2 reads SYGVNS. This CDR3 comprises 14 residues. Here the CDR3 reads CASSDDRGLFGYTF. In nucleotides, the CDR3 is TGTGCCAGCAGTGACGACAGGGGACTGTTTGGCTACACCTTC.

CDR3 loop: CASNLYEQYF. The CDR3 DNA sequence: TGTGCCAGCAACTTGTACGAGCAGTACTTC. The V call is TRBV2, the J call TRBJ2-7, with D uncertain. The CDR3 loop spans 10 amino acids. The V and J ends lost 7 bases and 4 bases respectively, with 5 bases between them. Germline V gives CDR1 SNHLY, CDR2 FYNNEI.

This rearrangement joins TRBV11-2 to TRBJ2-7; 7 bases align to TRBD2. With V trimmed by 3 bases and J by 3 bases, 2 bases remained unmatched. The V gene's germline CDR1 is SGHAT and CDR2 FQNNGV. CDR3 length equals 13 residues. Here the CDR3 reads CASSFWGGYEQYF. CDR3 nucleotides: TGTGCCAGCAGCTTTTGGGGGGGCTACGAGCAGTACTTC.

The genes are TRBV28 and TRBJ1-2; tentative D call: TRBD1 (5 bases). The CDR3 runs to 15 residues. Germline assignment: CDR1 MDHEN and CDR2 SYDVKM. Trimming took off 1 base at V and 0 bases at J, with 9 bases between the two ends. Here the CDR3 DNA reads TGTGCCAGCAGTTTATCCGTGACAGCTAACTATGGCTACACCTTC. This sequence encodes CASSLSVTANYGYTF.

The table lists this clonotype with many counts. The J gene is TRBJ2-3, the V gene TRBV29-1; D is uncertain. CDR1 is SQVTM and CDR2 is ANQGSEA in the germline V gene. This CDR3 is built from 14 residues. The V end was cut by 4 bases, the J end by 0 bases, with 11 bases between. The CDR3 loop reads CSVGAYPSTDTQYF. CDR3 DNA: TGCAGCGTTGGTGCGTACCCTAGCACAGATACGCAGTATTTT.